The entry below describes one TCR beta chain. Generated by immunoSEQ multiplex PCR, the TCRdb table keeps only in-frame clones and is missing some. The repertoire holds a few hundred thousand clones, roughly 84% seen once, with around 18% in the top ten. The data were taken from a study of blood T cell repertoires in COVID-19. The CDR3 totals 13 residues. CDR1 and CDR2 (germline): SNHLY, FYNNEI. With 6 bases clipped from V and 8 bases from J, the junction kept 8 bases outside the gene matches. The chain has TRBV2 and TRBJ1-2, with 8 positions matching TRBD1. The material sequenced was peripheral blood. This receptor was taken from a woman of 80 years or more with active or convalescent COVID-19. The CDR3, as DNA: TGTGCCAGCAGGGACAGGGACTTGGGGGGCTACACCTTC. Its protein product is CASRDRDLGGYTF.